Following are 7 T cell receptor beta chains from one sample sequenced in a study of radiotherapy plus CTLA-4 blockade in lung cancer. Using immunoSEQ multiplex PCR, the repertoire was profiled, and TCRdb retains in-frame clones only, with some absent. Of approximately 100,000 clones detected, more than 70% appear once; the ten largest clones hold around 2%. Source: peripheral blood, taken from a patient treated with radiotherapy plus ipilimumab. Source of these receptors: a human donor with non-small cell lung cancer that progressed on radiotherapy plus ipilimumab. Some clones in this sample may be carry-over from other donors' samples.

The chain recombines TRBV20-1 with TRBJ1-2, with no clear D. Germline CDR1 is DFQATT and CDR2 is SNEGSKA (reference sequence). V dropped 3 bases and J dropped 7 bases, with 3 bases sitting between them. The CDR3 totals 9 residues. The CDR3 coding sequence is TGCAGTGCTAGTAGTGGCTACACCTTC. The encoded protein is CSASSGYTF.

The chain links TRBV6-4 to TRBJ1-2; TRBD1 matches at 10 bases. This CDR3 comprises 17 residues. CDR1 MRHNA and CDR2 SNTAGT come from the germline V gene. With V trimmed by 0 bases and J by 4 bases, 8 bases remained unmatched. The CDR3 sequence: CASSDSIETGGIYGYTF. CDR3 nucleotides: TGTGCCAGCAGTGACTCGATTGAGACAGGGGGCATCTATGGCTACACCTTC.

This chain connects TRBV6-4 to TRBJ2-1; 9 bases match TRBD2. Looked up from germline, CDR1 is MRHNA and CDR2 is SNTAGT. There are 15 residues in the CDR3. Germline trimming cut 4 bases from V and 8 bases from J; bases unmatched to any gene: 9. The CDR3 loop reads CASSVSGGGAYEQFF. In DNA, the CDR3 is TGTGCCAGCAGTGTTAGTGGCGGGGGGGCATATGAGCAGTTCTTC.

The CDR3 protein is CASSLDSLGKSYNSPLHF. For the CDR3, the DNA is TGTGCCAGCAGCTTAGATAGCTTGGGGAAGTCCTATAATTCACCCCTCCACTTT. This chain joins TRBV11-2 and TRBJ1-6, with D unresolved. The length of the CDR3 is 18 residues. Per the germline V gene, CDR1 is SGHAT and CDR2 is FQNNGV. V was cut by 0 bases and J by 1 base, with 13 bases left in between.

The rearrangement joins TRBV10-3 to TRBJ2-5; the D is unclear. This CDR3 has 13 amino acids. V lost 0 bases, J lost 5 bases, and 7 bases lay in between. From germline, CDR1 is ENHRY and CDR2 SYGVKD. The chain's CDR3 is CAISESRAETQYF. The CDR3 nucleotides are TGTGCCATCAGTGAGTCTAGAGCGGAGACCCAGTACTTC.

This chain links TRBV28 with TRBJ2-5; 10 nucleotides line up with TRBD1. CDR3 length: 15 residues. V lost 4 bases, J lost 5 bases, and 7 bases stayed unmatched. Germline V gives CDR1 MDHEN, CDR2 SYDVKM. The DNA for the CDR3 is TGTGCCAGCAGTTGGGCGACAGGGGGCGTTGAGACCCAGTACTTC. It translates to CASSWATGGVETQYF.

The gene calls are TRBV7-6 and TRBJ1-6; no clear D. Germline CDR1 is SGHVS and CDR2 is FNYEAQ. The CDR3 spans 12 residues. Trimming stripped 4 bases from V and 10 bases from J, with 8 bases between. This CDR3 is CASSSFWSPLHF. CDR3 sequence (DNA): TGTGCCAGCAGCTCGTTCTGGTCACCCCTCCACTTT.